This T cell receptor (beta chain) stems from a study of naive and memory T cell subsets. Study-wide points: Expression changes during T cell differentiation may affect RNA-based TCR counts.

Two oligonucleotides, mixed equimolar, formed the beta constant-region primer covering TRBC1 and TRBC2. Ligated cDNA was amplified by four rounds of PCR with nested alpha and beta constant-region primers and SP2. An oligonucleotide with the SP2 primer and a 12-nucleotide UMI was ligated to the cDNA 3' end. TCRdb passed the UMI-ligation and nested PCR reads through MiXCR, listing each CDR3 protein once. The sample holds around 110,000 distinct CDR3 sequences, 35% to 45% seen once. Germline V gives CDR1 SGHAT, CDR2 FQDESV (reference sequence). The CDR3 sequence is 13 residues long. Trimming took off 8 bases at V and 1 base at J, with 9 bases between the two ends. For this clonotype: Antigen: not known.

This chain joins TRBV11-1 and TRBJ1-3; D ambiguous. Sequenced input: central memory CD4+ T cells from blood. The sequence was obtained from a human donor in good health. The CDR3 region has the DNA TGTGCCAGCTCCGGAGAATCTGGAAACACCATATATTTT. This sequence encodes CASSGESGNTIYF.